The rows below give T cell receptor beta chains drawn from one sample of a study of blood T cell repertoires in COVID-19. The data were produced by immunoSEQ multiplex PCR, yet TCRdb's version contains in-frame clones alone and is incomplete. The sample lists roughly 200,000 clones; roughly 86% were seen once. Sequencing input: peripheral blood. These receptor sequences come from a woman in her 30s with active or convalescent COVID-19. The CDR3 runs from the conserved cysteine through the conserved F or W. The D gene is left open where the match is weak. The size of a clone is reported for some rows only, either as once, few or many, or as a class for expanded clones.

d_gene: .; j_gene: TRBJ1-6; abundance: .; v_gene: TRBV18; CDR3aa: CASSPDRYNSPLHF; CDR3nt: TGTGCCAGCTCACCTGACAGGTATAATTCACCCCTCCACTTT
d_gene: .; j_gene: TRBJ1-5; abundance: few; v_gene: TRBV6-2/TRBV6-3; CDR3aa: CASSPPGGNQPQHF; CDR3nt: TGTGCCAGCAGTCCCCCGGGGGGCAATCAGCCCCAGCATTTT
d_gene: TRBD2; j_gene: TRBJ2-7; abundance: .; v_gene: TRBV6-5; CDR3aa: CASSYSRTSLYEQYF; CDR3nt: TGTGCCAGCAGTTACTCGAGGACTAGCCTTTACGAGCAGTACTTC
d_gene: TRBD1; j_gene: TRBJ2-5; abundance: .; v_gene: TRBV2; CDR3aa: CASREDRWSETQYF; CDR3nt: TGTGCCAGCAGGGAGGACAGGTGGTCTGAGACCCAGTACTTC
d_gene: TRBD1; j_gene: TRBJ1-1; abundance: .; v_gene: TRBV9; CDR3aa: CASSGRRQGSDTEAFF; CDR3nt: TGTGCCAGCAGCGGCCGCAGACAGGGATCTGACACTGAAGCTTTCTTT
d_gene: .; j_gene: TRBJ2-3; abundance: .; v_gene: TRBV7-8; CDR3aa: CASSLGVPDFYSTDTQYF; CDR3nt: TGTGCCAGCAGCTTAGGGGTGCCGGACTTTTATAGCACAGATACGCAGTATTTT
d_gene: TRBD2; j_gene: TRBJ2-3; abundance: .; v_gene: TRBV24-1; CDR3aa: CATRGSGLARGPDTQYF; CDR3nt: TGTGCCACCAGGGGATCAGGACTAGCGCGAGGTCCAGATACGCAGTATTTT
d_gene: .; j_gene: TRBJ1-1; abundance: .; v_gene: TRBV10-3; CDR3aa: CAIKGSGALNTEAFF; CDR3nt: TGTGCCATCAAGGGCTCAGGGGCCTTGAACACTGAAGCTTTCTTT
d_gene: .; j_gene: TRBJ1-5; abundance: .; v_gene: TRBV6-6; CDR3aa: CASSPKEGGQPPNQPQHF; CDR3nt: TGTGCCAGCAGTCCCAAAGAAGGAGGACAGCCCCCCAATCAGCCCCAGCATTTT
d_gene: TRBD1; j_gene: TRBJ2-7; abundance: .; v_gene: TRBV10-3; CDR3aa: CAINRGTGQGAGEQYF; CDR3nt: TGTGCCATCAACAGGGGAACGGGACAGGGGGCTGGGGAGCAGTACTTC
d_gene: .; j_gene: TRBJ2-2; abundance: .; v_gene: TRBV30; CDR3aa: CAWISGGVENTGELFF; CDR3nt: TGTGCCTGGATAAGCGGCGGGGTAGAGAACACCGGGGAGCTGTTTTTT
d_gene: TRBD2; j_gene: TRBJ2-1; abundance: .; v_gene: TRBV6-5; CDR3aa: CASSYSALAGYEQFF; CDR3nt: TGTGCCAGCAGTTACTCAGCTCTAGCGGGCTATGAGCAGTTCTTC
d_gene: TRBD1; j_gene: TRBJ2-7; abundance: .; v_gene: TRBV5-8; CDR3aa: CASSPNTGGRTYEQYF; CDR3nt: TGTGCCAGCAGCCCAAATACAGGGGGAAGGACCTACGAGCAGTACTTC
d_gene: .; j_gene: TRBJ1-2; abundance: .; v_gene: TRBV7-9; CDR3aa: CASSLVGARDYGYTF; CDR3nt: TGTGCCAGCAGCTTAGTGGGGGCACGGGACTATGGCTACACCTTC
d_gene: .; j_gene: TRBJ1-2; abundance: few; v_gene: TRBV15; CDR3aa: CATSRERGRGGYTF; CDR3nt: TGTGCCACCAGCAGAGAAAGGGGGAGGGGTGGCTACACCTTC
d_gene: .; j_gene: TRBJ1-4; abundance: .; v_gene: TRBV5-1; CDR3aa: CASSWQGRDEKLFF; CDR3nt: TGCGCCAGCAGCTGGCAGGGTAGGGATGAAAAACTGTTTTTT
d_gene: .; j_gene: TRBJ1-3; abundance: .; v_gene: TRBV12-5; CDR3aa: CASGLLSRDKGNTIYF; CDR3nt: TGTGCTAGTGGTTTGCTCAGTAGAGACAAAGGAAACACCATATATTTT
d_gene: .; j_gene: TRBJ1-2; abundance: .; v_gene: TRBV10-1; CDR3aa: CASSDRVGVGYTF; CDR3nt: TGCGCCAGCAGTGACAGAGTAGGGGTTGGCTACACCTTC
d_gene: TRBD1; j_gene: TRBJ1-6; abundance: .; v_gene: TRBV3-1/TRBV3-2; CDR3aa: CASSNEGAGWNSPLHF; CDR3nt: TGTGCCAGCAGCAACGAGGGGGCTGGCTGGAATTCACCCCTCCACTTT
d_gene: TRBD1; j_gene: TRBJ2-7; abundance: once; v_gene: TRBV19; CDR3aa: CASSIIVRDRGYEQYF; CDR3nt: TGTGCCAGTAGTATAATCGTCAGGGACAGGGGTTACGAGCAGTACTTC
d_gene: .; j_gene: TRBJ1-1; abundance: .; v_gene: TRBV27; CDR3aa: CASSAPLRGTTEAFF; CDR3nt: TGTGCCAGCAGTGCACCTCTCAGGGGTACTACTGAAGCTTTCTTT
d_gene: TRBD1; j_gene: TRBJ1-3; abundance: .; v_gene: TRBV18; CDR3aa: CASSPPEGTDGNTIYF; CDR3nt: TGTGCCAGCTCACCACCGGAAGGGACAGACGGAAACACCATATATTTT
d_gene: TRBD1; j_gene: TRBJ1-5; abundance: .; v_gene: TRBV12-3/TRBV12-4; CDR3aa: CASSTTGGGPQHF; CDR3nt: TGTGCCAGCAGCACGACAGGGGGAGGGCCCCAGCATTTT
d_gene: .; j_gene: TRBJ2-2; abundance: .; v_gene: TRBV7-2; CDR3aa: CASSLMAAGELFF; CDR3nt: TGTGCCAGCAGCTTGATGGCCGCCGGGGAGCTGTTTTTT
d_gene: .; j_gene: TRBJ1-3; abundance: .; v_gene: TRBV7-9; CDR3aa: CASSPPGENTIYF; CDR3nt: TGTGCCAGCAGCCCCCCGGGGGAAAACACCATATATTTT
d_gene: TRBD1; j_gene: TRBJ2-3; abundance: .; v_gene: TRBV3-1/TRBV3-2; CDR3aa: CASSQETGPRYF; CDR3nt: TGTGCCAGCAGCCAAGAGACAGGGCCACGGTATTTT